The rows below give T cell receptor beta chains drawn from one sample of a study of blood T cell repertoires in COVID-19. Produced via immunoSEQ multiplex PCR; TCRdb's table is partial and in-frame only. This table has roughly 170,000 clones, 80% to 90% appearing once. Sequenced: peripheral blood. These receptor sequences come from a woman under 30 who had recovered from COVID-19. Both conserved end residues are part of each CDR3. The D gene is left open where the match is weak. Not every row has a clone size; where given, it reads once, few, many or a size class.

d_call	clone_size	v_call	j_call	cdr3_nt	cdr3_aa
.	.	TRBV5-5	TRBJ2-3	TGTGCCAGCAGAACGAGGACAACTGCAGATACGCAGTATTTT	CASRTRTTADTQYF
.	.	TRBV25-1	TRBJ1-1	TGTGCCAGCAGGGAGGGAGGTCAGGGCACTGAAGCTTTCTTT	CASREGGQGTEAFF
TRBD2	.	TRBV9	TRBJ2-1	TGTGCCAGCAGCTCACTAAGCGGGGGGGTGTACAATGAGCAGTTCTTC	CASSSLSGGVYNEQFF
.	.	TRBV9	TRBJ2-7	TGTGCCAGCAGCGCGGACAGATTCTTTGGAGAGCAGTACTTC	CASSADRFFGEQYF
TRBD1	.	TRBV3-1/TRBV3-2	TRBJ1-2	TGTGCCAGCAGCCACTCCGGGACAGGGCGGTCTGGCTACACCTTC	CASSHSGTGRSGYTF
.	.	TRBV9	TRBJ2-3	TGTGCCAGCAGCTCATACCGGGACTCTAGCACAGATACGCAGTATTTT	CASSSYRDSSTDTQYF
.	.	TRBV7-2	TRBJ2-1	TGTGCCAGCAGCTTAGTGAGGGCGATTGAGCAGTTCTTC	CASSLVRAIEQFF
.	.	TRBV4-3	TRBJ1-1	TGCGCCAGCAGCCAAGGATTGTCTATCACTGAAGCTTTCTTT	CASSQGLSITEAFF
TRBD2	.	TRBV7-9	TRBJ2-5	TGTGCCAGCAGCAGCGGGGGAGTTAGAGAGACCCAGTACTTC	CASSSGGVRETQYF
.	.	TRBV2	TRBJ1-1	TGTGCCAGCAGTGTGAACAGGGAAGGAGACACTGAAGCTTTCTTT	CASSVNREGDTEAFF
TRBD2	.	TRBV18	TRBJ2-5	TGTGCCAGCTCACCGGTTGAGGGAGGGCCGCTAGAGACCCAGTACTTC	CASSPVEGGPLETQYF
.	.	TRBV7-8	TRBJ1-3	TGTGCCAGCAGCTTAGACGAGGACACCATATATTTT	CASSLDEDTIYF
TRBD2	.	TRBV24-1	TRBJ2-1	TGTGCCACCAGTGACCCCGTAGCGGGAGTTGCCAATGAGCAGTTCTTC	CATSDPVAGVANEQFF
TRBD2	once	TRBV6-2/TRBV6-3	TRBJ2-3	TGTGCCAGCAGTTACTCGCGGGAGGGCCCGACAGATACGCAGTATTTT	CASSYSREGPTDTQYF
TRBD2	.	TRBV9	TRBJ2-6	TGTGCCAGCAGCGTAGAGGTAGCGGGGGGGACCGGGGCCAACGTCCTGACTTTC	CASSVEVAGGTGANVLTF
TRBD1	once	TRBV5-6	TRBJ1-1	TGTGCCAGCAGCCCTCCGGGACAGGGGTTGGACACTGAAGCTTTCTTT	CASSPPGQGLDTEAFF
.	.	TRBV5-6	TRBJ2-3	TGTGCCAGCAGCTTGCAGGGTAGCGGAGAAGATACGCAGTATTTT	CASSLQGSGEDTQYF
.	.	TRBV9	TRBJ2-1	TGTGCCAGCAGCCCAAGACATAGCTCCTACAATGAGCAGTTCTTC	CASSPRHSSYNEQFF
TRBD1	.	TRBV2	TRBJ1-1	TGTGCCAGCAGGGGACAGGGGAACACTGAAGCTTTCTTT	CASRGQGNTEAFF
.	.	TRBV18	TRBJ1-3	TGTGCCAGCTCACCACCGACAAGCGGAGACGGCACCATATATTTT	CASSPPTSGDGTIYF
TRBD1	.	TRBV4-3	TRBJ1-1	TGCGCCAGCAGCCAAGATACCGGGACAGCGAACACTGAAGCTTTCTTT	CASSQDTGTANTEAFF
TRBD1	.	TRBV7-3	TRBJ2-2	TGTGCCAGCAGCGAAGGGACAGACACCGGGGAGCTGTTTTTT	CASSEGTDTGELFF
.	.	TRBV5-5	TRBJ1-3	TGTGCCAGCAGCGACACCCCAGGGTTTCAGGGAAACACCATATATTTT	CASSDTPGFQGNTIYF
.	.	TRBV6-5	TRBJ2-3	TGTGCCAGCAGTTACTCCCCCACAGGGACAGATACGCAGTATTTT	CASSYSPTGTDTQYF
.	.	TRBV19	TRBJ2-1	TGTGCCAGTAGTATAGCCCTCTACAATGAGCAGTTCTTC	CASSIALYNEQFF
.	.	TRBV5-8	TRBJ2-1	TGTGCCAGCAGCCCATCCCCAGGGAATTTGAATGAGCAGTTCTTC	CASSPSPGNLNEQFF
TRBD1	.	TRBV6-5	TRBJ1-2	TGTGCCAGCAGAATGGGGACAGACTATGGCTACACCTTC	CASRMGTDYGYTF
TRBD1	.	TRBV2	TRBJ2-1	TGTGCCAGCAGTGAAGATGGGGACAGATACAATGAGCAGTTCTTC	CASSEDGDRYNEQFF
TRBD2	.	TRBV18	TRBJ2-3	TGTGCCAGCTCACCGATACTAGCGGGGAGCACAGATACGCAGTATTTT	CASSPILAGSTDTQYF
TRBD1	few	TRBV7-8	TRBJ1-2	TGTGCCAGCAGCCAACTGACAGGGGTAGAGGGTGGCTACACCTTC	CASSQLTGVEGGYTF
.	once	TRBV9	TRBJ2-2	TGTGCCAGCAGCGCACTAGAGAACACCGGGGAGCTGTTTTTT	CASSALENTGELFF